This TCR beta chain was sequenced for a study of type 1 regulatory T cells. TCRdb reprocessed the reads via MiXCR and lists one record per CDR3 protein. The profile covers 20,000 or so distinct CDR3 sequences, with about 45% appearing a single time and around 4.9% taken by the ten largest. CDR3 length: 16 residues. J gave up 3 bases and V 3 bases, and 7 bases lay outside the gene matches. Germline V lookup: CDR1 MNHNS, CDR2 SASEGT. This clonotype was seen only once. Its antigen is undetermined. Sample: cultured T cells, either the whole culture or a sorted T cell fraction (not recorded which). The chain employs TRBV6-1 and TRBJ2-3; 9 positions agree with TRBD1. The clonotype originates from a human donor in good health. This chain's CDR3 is CASSEGDRVWTDTQYF. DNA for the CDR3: TGTGCCAGCAGTGAGGGGGACAGGGTTTGGACAGATACGCAGTATTTT.